This T cell receptor beta chain derives from a study of shared clonotypes between healthy human individuals. Overall study findings and caveats: Clonotype sharing among the donors was expected to vary with sequencing depth. Richness estimates generally favored naive over memory subsets. Several donors held approximately 4.5% of naive CD4 clonotypes in common.

The data were produced by immunoSEQ multiplex PCR, yet TCRdb's version contains in-frame clones alone and is incomplete. This sample has around 1.5 million clones, with roughly 98% found just once. Germline values: CDR1 SGHAT, CDR2 FQNNGV. V was pared by 5 bases and J by 7 bases, with 8 bases of the junction left unmatched. This CDR3 has 14 amino acids. Regarding this clone: No antigen is known for it.

This rearrangement joins TRBV11-2 to TRBJ2-1; TRBD1 agrees at 7 bases. The sequenced sample was naive CD4+ T cells sorted from blood. The subset is: CD45RA+ positively selected. This TCR was recovered from a man in his thirties or forties in good health. CDR3 DNA: TGTGCCAGCAGCCACCCTGACAGGGCAAATGAGCAGTTCTTC. As protein: CASSHPDRANEQFF.